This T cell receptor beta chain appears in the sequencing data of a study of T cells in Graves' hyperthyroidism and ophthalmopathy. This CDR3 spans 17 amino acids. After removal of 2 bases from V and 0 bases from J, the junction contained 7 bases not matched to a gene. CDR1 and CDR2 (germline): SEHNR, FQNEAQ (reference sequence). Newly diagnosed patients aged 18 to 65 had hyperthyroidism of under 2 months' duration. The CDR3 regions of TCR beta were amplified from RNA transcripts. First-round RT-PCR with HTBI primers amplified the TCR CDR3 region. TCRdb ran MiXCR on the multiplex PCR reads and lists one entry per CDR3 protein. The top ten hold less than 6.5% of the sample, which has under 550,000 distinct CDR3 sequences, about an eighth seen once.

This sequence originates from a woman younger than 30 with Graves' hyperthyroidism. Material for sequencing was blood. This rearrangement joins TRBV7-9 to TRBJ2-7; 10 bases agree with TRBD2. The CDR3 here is CASSLTGAGGSSYEQYF. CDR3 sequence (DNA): TGTGCCAGCAGCTTAACGGGAGCGGGAGGGAGCTCCTACGAGCAGTACTTC.